The clone carrying this TCR beta chain was seen only once. This specimen belongs to a study of blood T cell repertoires in COVID-19. Study background: COVID-19 samples from acute and convalescent phases originated in the United States, Italy and Spain. From T cells, B-cell-depleted T cells, or PBMCs came the material, which was cDNA or gDNA.

Trimming took 2 bases from V and 6 from J; bases not matched to a gene: 7. This CDR3 region has 13 residues. CDR1 and CDR2 (germline): GTSNPN, SVGIG (reference sequence). Measured with immunoSEQ multiplex PCR; TCRdb has only the in-frame clones, and not every one. The table includes over 200,000 clones, roughly nine tenths detected once. V is TRBV30 and J is TRBJ2-7; TRBD2 agrees at 7 bases. The sequenced material came from peripheral blood. This TCR came from a man aged 35-49 years with acute or convalescent COVID-19. CDR3 protein: CAWSPGTNAEQYF. The DNA for the CDR3 is TGTGCCTGGAGTCCCGGGACTAATGCCGAGCAGTACTTC.